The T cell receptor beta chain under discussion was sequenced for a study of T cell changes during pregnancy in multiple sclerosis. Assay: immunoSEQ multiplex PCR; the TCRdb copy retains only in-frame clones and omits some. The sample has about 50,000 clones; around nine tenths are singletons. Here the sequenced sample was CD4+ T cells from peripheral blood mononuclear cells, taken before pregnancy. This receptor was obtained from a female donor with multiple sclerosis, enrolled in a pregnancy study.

CDR3 region: CASSIGAGDTQYF. CDR3 nucleotide sequence: TGTGCCAGTAGTATAGGGGCGGGAGATACGCAGTATTTT. V usage is TRBV19 and J usage is TRBJ2-3, with D possibly TRBD2 on 5 matching bases. V shed 1 base and J shed 5 bases, with 7 bases lying between them. In germline, CDR1 is LNHDA, CDR2 SQIVND (reference sequence). There are 13 residues in the CDR3. Looking up the rest from reference TRBV19 and TRBJ2-3 gives the full variable domain: DGGITQSPKYLFRKEGQNVTLSCEQNLNHDAMYWYRQDPGQGLRLIYYSQIVNDFQKGDIAEGYSVSREKKESFPLTVTSAQKNPTAFYLCASSIGAGDTQYFGPGTRLTVL.